The rows below give T cell receptor beta chains drawn from one sample of a study of T cells in localized non-small cell lung cancer. TCRdb's table, derived via immunoSEQ multiplex PCR, lists solely in-frame clones and lacks some. This table has fewer than 100,000 clones, approximately 80% appearing once. Sequencing used peripheral blood, obtained before any cancer treatment. The source is a female donor older than 55 with stage I lung adenocarcinoma. Both conserved end residues are part of each CDR3. A D gene is named only where the DNA matches it firmly. Clone size is given for some rows only: seen once, a few or many times, or a class if the clone is expanded.

TRBV6-4	TRBJ1-2	once	.	TGTGCCAGCAGTCCTCACTTCCCTGGACAGCTCTATGGCTACACCTTC	CASSPHFPGQLYGYTF
TRBV15	TRBJ2-3	.	.	TGTGCCACCAGTACCGACACAGATACGCAGTATTTT	CATSTDTDTQYF
TRBV28	TRBJ2-3	.	.	TGTGCCAGCACCTTAGTGGCGGGGAAGACAGATACGCAGTATTTT	CASTLVAGKTDTQYF
TRBV7-2	TRBJ1-2	.	.	TGTGCCAGCAGCTTACCATTATCTGGATGGGACCCCAACTATGGCTACACCTTC	CASSLPLSGWDPNYGYTF
TRBV4-3	TRBJ2-7	.	.	TGCGCCAGCAGCCAAGCGACAGGCTCCTACGAGCAGTACTTC	CASSQATGSYEQYF
TRBV19	TRBJ1-2	.	TRBD1	TGTGCCAGTGGGAGACAGGGAACTGGCTACACCTTC	CASGRQGTGYTF
TRBV7-8	TRBJ2-7	.	.	TGTGCCACCTCGGGGAGAGGGCGCTACGAGCAGTACTTC	CATSGRGRYEQYF
TRBV4-1	TRBJ2-4	.	TRBD1	TGCGCCAGCACTCCAGGGGGATCACTAGCCAAAAACATTCAGTACTTC	CASTPGGSLAKNIQYF
TRBV4-3	TRBJ2-7	.	.	TGCGCCAGCAGCCAAGTCTGGGAGAGCTCCTACGAGCAGTACTTC	CASSQVWESSYEQYF
TRBV28	TRBJ1-4	.	.	TGTGCCAGCAGCCCTGACATTTTAACTAATGAAAAACTGTTTTTT	CASSPDILTNEKLFF
TRBV4-2	TRBJ1-3	.	.	TGTGCCAGCAGCCTCGGACAGGGAAACACCATATATTTT	CASSLGQGNTIYF
TRBV5-1	TRBJ2-1	once	.	TGCGCCAGCAGCCCCGCCCTGGGGGAGCAGTTCTTC	CASSPALGEQFF
TRBV19	TRBJ1-1	.	TRBD1	TGTGCCAGTACCGTCCCGACAGGGGGTGTGAACACTGAAGCTTTCTTT	CASTVPTGGVNTEAFF
TRBV6-5	TRBJ2-5	.	.	TGTGCCAGCATCACGGGAGAGACCCAGTACTTC	CASITGETQYF
TRBV6-8	TRBJ1-2	.	.	TGTGCCAGCAGTTACGGGCAGGGGAAGTATGGCTACACCTTC	CASSYGQGKYGYTF
TRBV14	TRBJ2-7	.	.	TGTGCCAGCAGTCGTGTGGCAGATTCCTACGAGCAGTACTTC	CASSRVADSYEQYF
TRBV28	TRBJ1-1	.	.	TGTGCCAGCAGTATACCACAGGGATGGAGTGAAGCTTTCTTT	CASSIPQGWSEAFF
TRBV28	TRBJ2-1	.	TRBD2	TGTGCCAGCAGTCCTTCCCTAGCGGGGGGGAACAATGAGCAGTTCTTC	CASSPSLAGGNNEQFF
TRBV7-9	TRBJ2-7	.	.	TGTGCCAGCAGCCCCGGCTTCGAGCAGTACTTC	CASSPGFEQYF
TRBV6-1	TRBJ2-5	.	TRBD1	TGTGCCAGCAGTGAGGTCGGGACAGGGAAAGAGACCCAGTACTTC	CASSEVGTGKETQYF
TRBV4-3	TRBJ2-3	.	.	TGCGCCAGCAGCCGTGACAGGGACTCAAACACAGATACGCAGTATTTT	CASSRDRDSNTDTQYF
TRBV6-6	TRBJ1-1	.	TRBD1	TGTGCCAGCAGTCCAGGACAGGGGGTTCGCACTGAAGCTTTCTTT	CASSPGQGVRTEAFF
TRBV11-2	TRBJ1-3	.	TRBD1	TGTGCCAGCAGCCTAGACAGGGGGGCCTCTGGAAACACCATATATTTT	CASSLDRGASGNTIYF
TRBV29-1	TRBJ1-2	.	.	TGCAGCGTTGTAACAGGCTATGGCTACACCTTC	CSVVTGYGYTF
TRBV7-9	TRBJ2-5	few	TRBD1	TGTGCCAGCAGTGGGGGGACAGGGGGCGAGACCCAGTACTTC	CASSGGTGGETQYF
TRBV5-1	TRBJ2-7	.	.	TGCGCCAGCAGCTTTAAACAGAACTACGAGCAGTACTTC	CASSFKQNYEQYF
TRBV29-1	TRBJ2-7	.	.	TGCAGCGTGCTATCAGGATCCTACGAGCAGTACTTC	CSVLSGSYEQYF
TRBV7-2	TRBJ2-5	.	TRBD1	TGTGCCAGCAGCTTAGGGACAGGGGGAGAGACCCAGTACTTC	CASSLGTGGETQYF
TRBV19	TRBJ1-2	.	TRBD1	TGTGCCAGTAGTCTACCCTCATGGGACAGGGGGCGCATTGGACGAGGCTACACCTTC	CASSLPSWDRGRIGRGYTF
TRBV30	TRBJ1-6	.	.	TGTGCCTGGAAAGGAAGCGGCGGGTCCTATAATTCACCCCTCCACTTT	CAWKGSGGSYNSPLHF
TRBV7-2	TRBJ2-2	.	.	TGTGCCAGCACCCCAAGGGGGGGCGTAGACACCGGGGAGCTGTTTTTT	CASTPRGGVDTGELFF
TRBV6-5	TRBJ1-1	few	.	TGTGCCAGCAGAGTAACAGGGAACACTGAAGCTTTCTTT	CASRVTGNTEAFF
TRBV4-2	TRBJ2-2	once	.	TGTGCCAGCAGCCAAGATTACTCTCGGGGGATCGGGGAGCTGTTTTTT	CASSQDYSRGIGELFF
TRBV6-5	TRBJ1-1	once	.	TGTGCCAGCCGGGCCTCTGAAGCTTTCTTT	CASRASEAFF
TRBV11-3	TRBJ1-4	.	.	TGTGCCAGCAGCTTAGCGAGACATCAAGGGAATGAAAAACTGTTTTTT	CASSLARHQGNEKLFF
TRBV4-2	TRBJ2-7	.	.	TGTGCCAGCAGCCCGACAGGTACCTACGAGCAGTACTTC	CASSPTGTYEQYF
TRBV4-2	TRBJ1-1	few	TRBD1	TGTGCCAGCAGCGGGGACAGGGGGCATACTGAAGCTTTCTTT	CASSGDRGHTEAFF
TRBV29-1	TRBJ2-1	.	.	TGCAGCGTTGGGGGGCCGGCGGGAGCGTTCAATGAGCAGTTCTTC	CSVGGPAGAFNEQFF
TRBV7-8	TRBJ2-7	few	TRBD1	TGTGCCAGCAGCCGTACGGGACAGATAAACTCCTACGAGCAGTACTTC	CASSRTGQINSYEQYF
TRBV28	TRBJ1-2	.	TRBD1	TGTGCCACCACAGGGGCCGGGTGGGGCTACACCTTC	CATTGAGWGYTF
TRBV28	TRBJ2-1	.	.	TGTGCCAGCAGGGGGGACATCTCCTACAATGAGCAGTTCTTC	CASRGDISYNEQFF
TRBV19	TRBJ1-6	.	.	TGTGCCAGTAGTTTTCGGGACCGGGATTCACCCCTCCACTTT	CASSFRDRDSPLHF
TRBV2	TRBJ1-1	.	TRBD1	TGTGCCAGCAGTAGTGACTGGACAGGGTCTCCTTTCTTT	CASSSDWTGSPFF